The source of this T cell receptor beta chain is a study of identical twins. Study results and limitations: Partly confounded zero-insertion analyses could result from invariant MAIT and iNKT cells.

In regard to this clonotype: Its cognate antigen is unknown.

CDR3 length: 13 amino acids. Germline loops: CDR1 MNHEY, CDR2 SMNVEV (reference sequence). V shed 4 bases and J shed 6 bases, with 10 bases lying between them. MiXCR, applied by TCRdb to the 5' RACE reads, yields one record per CDR3 protein. This sample yields just under 650,000 distinct CDR3 sequences, of which just over 7% are seen a single time; roughly 1.6% belongs to the top ten. These records were also assigned to another study, of yellow fever vaccine responses in identical twins.

This sequence was found in a woman aged 18-29 years in good health. Source material: PBMCs. The rearrangement links TRBV27 to TRBJ2-4, with D tentatively TRBD2 (5 bases). CDR3 protein: CASSSSPGNIQYF. The DNA of the CDR3 is TGTGCCAGCAGTTCTAGCCCGGGAAACATTCAGTACTTC.